This T cell receptor (beta chain) was sequenced in a study of liver allograft versus peripheral blood T cells. Study-wide background: Transplanted livers held T cell receptor repertoires, and these were compared with repertoires in recipients' peripheral blood. General study points: Inside liver allografts, T cell receptor repertoires reportedly diverged from the repertoires found in peripheral blood.

TCRdb reprocessed the reads via MiXCR and lists one record per CDR3 protein. Among about 3,700 distinct CDR3 sequences, 15% to 20% were seen once, and the ten largest hold over 15%. Concerning this clonotype itself: No antigen is known for it.

This TCR came from a human patient who had a liver transplant. A share of the T cells may be of graft donor origin.

Here the CDR3 reads CASSADGNQPQHF. CDR3 nucleotides: TGCGCCAGCAGTGCCGACGGGAATCAGCCCCAGCATTTT. The V call is TRBV10-2, the J call TRBJ1-5; no clear D. Trimming shortened V by 4 bases and J by 4 bases, and 8 bases separated the two germline ends. The CDR3 sequence is 13 residues long. The germline V gene has CDR1 WSHSY and CDR2 SAAADI.